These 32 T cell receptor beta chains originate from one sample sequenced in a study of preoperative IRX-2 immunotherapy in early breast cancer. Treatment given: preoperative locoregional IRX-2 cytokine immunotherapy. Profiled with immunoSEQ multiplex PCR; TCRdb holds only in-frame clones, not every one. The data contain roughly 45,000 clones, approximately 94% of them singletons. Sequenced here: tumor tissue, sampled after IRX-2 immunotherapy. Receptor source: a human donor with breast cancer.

The CDR3 region is CASRAETRSYEQYF. The CDR3 DNA reads as TGTGCCAGCAGGGCGGAAACGAGGTCCTACGAGCAGTACTTC. The chain is built from TRBV7-8 and TRBJ2-7; D is unclear. Per the germline V gene, CDR1 is SGHVS and CDR2 is FQNEAQ. This CDR3 has 14 amino acids. Trimming shortened V by 6 bases and J by 1 base, and 13 bases separated the two germline ends.

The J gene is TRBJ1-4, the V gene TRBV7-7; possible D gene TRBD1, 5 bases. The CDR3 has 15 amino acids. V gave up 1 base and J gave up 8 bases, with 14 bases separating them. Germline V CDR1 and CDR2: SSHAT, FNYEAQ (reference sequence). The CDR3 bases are TGTGCCAGCAGCTTAGGGGGGGAAGAGAAGGAAAAACTGTTTTTT. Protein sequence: CASSLGGEEKEKLFF. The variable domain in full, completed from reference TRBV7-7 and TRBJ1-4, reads GAGVSQSPRYKVTKRGQDVTLRCDPISSHATLYWYQQALGQGPEFLTYFNYEAQPDKSGLPSDRFSAERPEGSISTLTIQRTEQRDSAMYRCASSLGGEEKEKLFFGSGTQLSVL.

The CDR3 loop is CASSLELAGVYNEQFF. Here the CDR3 DNA reads TGTGCCAGCAGCTTGGAGCTAGCAGGGGTGTACAATGAGCAGTTCTTC. V usage is TRBV5-4 and J usage is TRBJ2-1, with TRBD1 as a possible D gene (6 bases). CDR3 length equals 16 residues. The germline V and J ends were trimmed by 0 bases and 4 bases, with 14 bases remaining between them. Germline assignment: CDR1 SGHNT and CDR2 YYREEE (reference sequence). The full variable domain, rest sourced from reference TRBV5-4 and TRBJ2-1, is ETGVTQSPTHLIKTRGQQVTLRCSSQSGHNTVSWYQQALGQGPQFIFQYYREEENGRGNFPPRFSGLQFPNYSSELNVNALELDDSALYLCASSLELAGVYNEQFFGPGTRLTVL.

CDR3 in DNA: TGTGCCAGCAGCTTAGGGCAGGGGAAGGGGGAAAAACTGTTTTTT. Residues: CASSLGQGKGEKLFF. The V and J genes are TRBV7-9 and TRBJ1-4; a weak D match, TRBD1 (6 bases). Per the germline V gene, CDR1 is SEHNR and CDR2 is FQNEAQ (reference sequence). The CDR3 is 15 amino acids. V shed 1 base and J shed 8 bases, with 14 bases lying between them.

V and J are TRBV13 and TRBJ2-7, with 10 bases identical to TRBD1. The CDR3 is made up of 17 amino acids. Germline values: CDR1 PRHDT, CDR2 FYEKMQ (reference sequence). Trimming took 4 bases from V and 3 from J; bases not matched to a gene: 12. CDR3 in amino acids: CASSSTPPGQGGYEQYF. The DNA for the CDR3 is TGTGCCAGCAGCTCAACTCCCCCCGGACAGGGGGGCTACGAGCAGTACTTC.

CDR3 sequence (DNA): TGTGCCAGCAGCTTGGGGGTCACCCTAAAAGAGACCCAGTACTTC. Residues: CASSLGVTLKETQYF. The rearrangement links TRBV5-4 to TRBJ2-5; no clear D gene. V was pared by 0 bases and J by 3 bases, with 12 bases between. The CDR3 sequence is 15 residues long. Germline V gene lookup returns CDR1 SGHNT and CDR2 YYREEE (reference sequence).

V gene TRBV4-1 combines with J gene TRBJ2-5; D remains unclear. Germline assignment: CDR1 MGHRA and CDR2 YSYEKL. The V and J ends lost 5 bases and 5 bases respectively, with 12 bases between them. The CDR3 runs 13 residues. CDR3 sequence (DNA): TGCGCCAGCAGCTTTCTTTACGGGGAGACCCAGTACTTC. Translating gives CASSFLYGETQYF.

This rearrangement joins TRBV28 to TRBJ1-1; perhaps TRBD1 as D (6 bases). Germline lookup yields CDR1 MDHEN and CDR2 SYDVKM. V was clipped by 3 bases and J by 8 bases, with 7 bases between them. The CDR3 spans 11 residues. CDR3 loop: CASSFGQEAFF. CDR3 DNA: TGTGCCAGCAGTTTCGGACAGGAAGCTTTCTTT. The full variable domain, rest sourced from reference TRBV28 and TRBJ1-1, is DVKVTQSSRYLVKRTGEKVFLECVQDMDHENMFWYRQDPGLGLRLIYFSYDVKMKEKGDIPEGYSVSREKKERFSLILESASTNQTSMYLCASSFGQEAFFGQGTRLTVV.

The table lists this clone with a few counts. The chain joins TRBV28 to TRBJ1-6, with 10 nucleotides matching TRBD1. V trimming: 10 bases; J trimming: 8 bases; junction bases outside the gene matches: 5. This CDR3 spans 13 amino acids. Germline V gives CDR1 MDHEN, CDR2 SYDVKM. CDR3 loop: CAIGQGDDSPLHF. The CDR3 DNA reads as TGTGCCATCGGACAGGGGGATGATTCACCCCTCCACTTT.

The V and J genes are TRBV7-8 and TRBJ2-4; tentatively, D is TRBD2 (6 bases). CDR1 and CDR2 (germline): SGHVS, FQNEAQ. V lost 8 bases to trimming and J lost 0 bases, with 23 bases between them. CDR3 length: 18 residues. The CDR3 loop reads CASAPLSFGSLAKNIQYF. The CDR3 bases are TGTGCCAGCGCACCCCTTTCATTCGGGAGCCTAGCCAAAAACATTCAGTACTTC.

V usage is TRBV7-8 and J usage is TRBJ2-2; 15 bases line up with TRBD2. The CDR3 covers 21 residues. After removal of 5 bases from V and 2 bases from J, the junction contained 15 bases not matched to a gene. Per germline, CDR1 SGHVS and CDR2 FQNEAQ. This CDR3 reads CASSRRAGTSGGTVNTGELFF. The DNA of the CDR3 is TGTGCCAGCAGCCGGAGAGCCGGGACTAGCGGGGGGACTGTTAACACCGGGGAGCTGTTTTTT.

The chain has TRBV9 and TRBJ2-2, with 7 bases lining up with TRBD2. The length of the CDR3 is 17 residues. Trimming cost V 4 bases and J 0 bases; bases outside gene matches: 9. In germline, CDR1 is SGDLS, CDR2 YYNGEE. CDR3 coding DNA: TGTGCCAGCAGCCCCTCTTTGGCGGGGGCGAACACCGGGGAGCTGTTTTTT. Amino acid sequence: CASSPSLAGANTGELFF.

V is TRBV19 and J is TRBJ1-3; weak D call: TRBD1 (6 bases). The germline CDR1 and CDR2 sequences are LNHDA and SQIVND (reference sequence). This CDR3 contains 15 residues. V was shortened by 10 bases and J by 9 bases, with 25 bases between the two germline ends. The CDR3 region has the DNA TGTGCCATCGAAGACGGGACACGGGGCGTCGGCACCATATATTTT. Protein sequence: CAIEDGTRGVGTIYF.

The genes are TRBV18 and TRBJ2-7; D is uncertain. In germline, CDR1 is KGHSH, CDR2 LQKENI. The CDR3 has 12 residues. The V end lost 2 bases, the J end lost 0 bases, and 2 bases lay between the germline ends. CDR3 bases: TGTGCCAGCTCACCAGGCTCCTACGAGCAGTACTTC. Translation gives CASSPGSYEQYF.

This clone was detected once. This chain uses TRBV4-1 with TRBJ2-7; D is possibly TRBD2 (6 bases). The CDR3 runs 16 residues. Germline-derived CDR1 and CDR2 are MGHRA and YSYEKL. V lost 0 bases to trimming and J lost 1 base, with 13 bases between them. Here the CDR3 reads CASSQEPGLNSYEQYF. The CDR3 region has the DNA TGCGCCAGCAGCCAAGAACCGGGACTGAATTCCTACGAGCAGTACTTC.

The CDR3 sequence: CASSLVGFYNEQFF. The CDR3 coding sequence is TGTGCCAGCAGTTTGGTCGGGTTTTACAATGAGCAGTTCTTC. The chain uses TRBV28 and TRBJ2-1; D is unclear. The CDR3 contains 14 residues. V lost 3 bases to trimming and J lost 4 bases, with 10 bases between them. Germline CDR1 is MDHEN and CDR2 is SYDVKM. The full variable domain, rest sourced from reference TRBV28 and TRBJ2-1, is DVKVTQSSRYLVKRTGEKVFLECVQDMDHENMFWYRQDPGLGLRLIYFSYDVKMKEKGDIPEGYSVSREKKERFSLILESASTNQTSMYLCASSLVGFYNEQFFGPGTRLTVL.

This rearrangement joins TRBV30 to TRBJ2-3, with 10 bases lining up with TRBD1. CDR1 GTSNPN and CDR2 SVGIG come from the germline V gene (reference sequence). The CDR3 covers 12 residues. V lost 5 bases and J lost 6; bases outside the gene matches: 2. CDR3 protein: CAWGGQGDTQYF. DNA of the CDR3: TGTGCCTGGGGGGGACAGGGGGATACGCAGTATTTT.

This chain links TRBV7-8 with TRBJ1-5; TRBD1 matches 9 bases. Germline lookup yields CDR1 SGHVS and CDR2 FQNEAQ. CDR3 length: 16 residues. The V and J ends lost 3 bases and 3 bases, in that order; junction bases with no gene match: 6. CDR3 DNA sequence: TGTGCCAGCAGCTTCACCGGGACAGGGTCCAATCAGCCCCAGCATTTT. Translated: CASSFTGTGSNQPQHF.

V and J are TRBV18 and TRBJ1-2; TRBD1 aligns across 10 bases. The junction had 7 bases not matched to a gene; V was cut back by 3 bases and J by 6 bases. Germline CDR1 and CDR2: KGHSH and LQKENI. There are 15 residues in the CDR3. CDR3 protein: CASSPETGGGHGYTF. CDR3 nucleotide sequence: TGTGCCAGCTCACCGGAGACAGGGGGCGGCCATGGCTACACCTTC.

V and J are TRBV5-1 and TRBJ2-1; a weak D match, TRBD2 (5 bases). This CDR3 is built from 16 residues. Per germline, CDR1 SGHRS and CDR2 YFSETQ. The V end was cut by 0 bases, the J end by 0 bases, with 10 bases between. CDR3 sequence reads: CASSLVSGHSYNEQFF. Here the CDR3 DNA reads TGCGCCAGCAGCTTGGTGAGCGGCCACTCCTACAATGAGCAGTTCTTC. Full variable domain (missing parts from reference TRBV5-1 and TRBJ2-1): KAGVTQTPRYLIKTRGQQVTLSCSPISGHRSVSWYQQTPGQGLQFLFEYFSETQRNKGNFPGRFSGRQFSNSRSEMNVSTLELGDSALYLCASSLVSGHSYNEQFFGPGTRLTVL.

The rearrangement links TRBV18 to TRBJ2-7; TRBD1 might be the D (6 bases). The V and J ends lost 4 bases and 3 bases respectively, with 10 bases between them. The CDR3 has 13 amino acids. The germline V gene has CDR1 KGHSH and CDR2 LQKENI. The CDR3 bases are TGTGCCAGCTCACTGGGACAACTCTACGAGCAGTACTTC. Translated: CASSLGQLYEQYF.

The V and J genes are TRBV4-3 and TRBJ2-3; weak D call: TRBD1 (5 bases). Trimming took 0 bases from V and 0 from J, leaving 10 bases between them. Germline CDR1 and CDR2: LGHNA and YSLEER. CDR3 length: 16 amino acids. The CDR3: CASSQERQTSTDTQYF. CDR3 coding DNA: TGCGCCAGCAGCCAAGAAAGACAGACTAGCACAGATACGCAGTATTTT.

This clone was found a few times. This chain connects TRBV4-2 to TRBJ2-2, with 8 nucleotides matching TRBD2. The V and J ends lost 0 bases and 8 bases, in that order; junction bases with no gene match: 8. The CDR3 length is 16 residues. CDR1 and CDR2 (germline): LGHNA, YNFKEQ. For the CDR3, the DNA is TGTGCCAGCAGCCAAGATTGGCGACTAGCGAAGGGGGAGCTGTTTTTT. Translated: CASSQDWRLAKGELFF.

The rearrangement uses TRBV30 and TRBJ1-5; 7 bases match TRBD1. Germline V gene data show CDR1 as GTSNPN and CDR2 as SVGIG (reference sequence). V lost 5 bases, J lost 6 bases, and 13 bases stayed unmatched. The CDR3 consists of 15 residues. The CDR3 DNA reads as TGTGCCTGGGGCCCTCCGGGCCAGGGGGTTCAGCCCCAGCATTTT. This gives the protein CAWGPPGQGVQPQHF.

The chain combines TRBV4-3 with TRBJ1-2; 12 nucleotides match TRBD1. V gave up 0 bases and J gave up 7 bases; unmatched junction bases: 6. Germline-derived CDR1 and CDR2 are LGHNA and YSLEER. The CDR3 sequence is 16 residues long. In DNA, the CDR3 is TGCGCCAGCAGCCAAGATCTGGGACAGGGGGCCCCTGGCTACACCTTC. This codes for CASSQDLGQGAPGYTF.

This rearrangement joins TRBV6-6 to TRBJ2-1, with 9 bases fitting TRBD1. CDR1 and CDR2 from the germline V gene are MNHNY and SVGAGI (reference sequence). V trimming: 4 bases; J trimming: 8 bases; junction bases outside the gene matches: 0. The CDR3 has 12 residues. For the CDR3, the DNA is TGTGCCAGCAGTTGGACAGGGGATGAGCAGTTCTTC. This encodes CASSWTGDEQFF.

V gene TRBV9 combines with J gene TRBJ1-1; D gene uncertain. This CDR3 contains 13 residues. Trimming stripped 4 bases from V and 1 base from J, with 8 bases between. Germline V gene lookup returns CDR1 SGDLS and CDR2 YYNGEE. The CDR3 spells CASSSTPNTEAFF. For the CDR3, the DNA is TGTGCCAGCAGCTCAACACCGAACACTGAAGCTTTCTTT. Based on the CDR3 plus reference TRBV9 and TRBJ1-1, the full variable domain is DSGVTQTPKHLITATGQRVTLRCSPRSGDLSVYWYQQSLDQGLQFLIQYYNGEERAKGNILERFSAQQFPDLHSELNLSSLELGDSALYFCASSSTPNTEAFFGQGTRLTVV.

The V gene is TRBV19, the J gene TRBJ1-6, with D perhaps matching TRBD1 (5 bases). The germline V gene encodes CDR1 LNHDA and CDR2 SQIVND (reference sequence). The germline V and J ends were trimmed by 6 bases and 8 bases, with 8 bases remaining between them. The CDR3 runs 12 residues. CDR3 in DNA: TGTGCCAGTAGGACAGACTATTCACCCCTCCACTTT. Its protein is CASRTDYSPLHF. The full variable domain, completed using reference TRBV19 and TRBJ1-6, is DGGITQSPKYLFRKEGQNVTLSCEQNLNHDAMYWYRQDPGQGLRLIYYSQIVNDFQKGDIAEGYSVSREKKESFPLTVTSAQKNPTAFYLCASRTDYSPLHFGNGTRLTVT.

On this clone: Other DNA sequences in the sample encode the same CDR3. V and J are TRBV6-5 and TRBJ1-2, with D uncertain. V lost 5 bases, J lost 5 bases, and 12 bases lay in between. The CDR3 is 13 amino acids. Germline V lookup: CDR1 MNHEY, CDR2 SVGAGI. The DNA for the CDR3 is TGTGCCAGCAGTAGAGGGCACCCTTATGGCTACACCTTC. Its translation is CASSRGHPYGYTF.

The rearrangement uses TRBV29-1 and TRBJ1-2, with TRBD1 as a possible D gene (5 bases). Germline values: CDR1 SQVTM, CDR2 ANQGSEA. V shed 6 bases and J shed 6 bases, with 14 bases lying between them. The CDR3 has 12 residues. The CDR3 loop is CSVVPGLDGYTF. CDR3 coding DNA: TGCAGCGTCGTACCGGGACTGGATGGCTACACCTTC.

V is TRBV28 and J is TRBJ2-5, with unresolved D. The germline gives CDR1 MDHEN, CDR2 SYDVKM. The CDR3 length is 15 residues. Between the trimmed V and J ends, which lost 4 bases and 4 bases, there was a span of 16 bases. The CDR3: CASSSLAGPGETQYF. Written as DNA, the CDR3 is TGTGCCAGCAGTTCGCTGGCCGGACCGGGAGAGACCCAGTACTTC.

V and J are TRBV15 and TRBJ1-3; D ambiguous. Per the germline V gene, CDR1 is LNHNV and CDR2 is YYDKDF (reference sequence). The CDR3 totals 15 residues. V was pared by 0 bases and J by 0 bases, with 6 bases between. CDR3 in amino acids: CATSRDRGSGNTIYF. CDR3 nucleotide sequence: TGTGCCACCAGCAGAGATCGGGGCTCTGGAAACACCATATATTTT.